A single sample gave rise to the 14 T cell receptor beta chains below, sequenced in a study of blood T cells in healthy people across ages. A J-beta primer mix and a sample-barcoded 5' primer were used in a second PCR of roughly 6 to 11 cycles. Via MiXCR, TCRdb re-called the 5' RACE reads, giving one row per CDR3 protein. The profile shows roughly 500,000 distinct CDR3 sequences, approximately 30% of them singletons. Sequencing input: blood. The receptor set was obtained from a woman aged 70-85 years in good health.

The rearrangement joins TRBV6-6 to TRBJ2-1, with D possibly being TRBD2 (7 bases). The CDR3 has 15 residues. Germline CDR1 MNHNY, CDR2 SVGAGI (reference sequence). The V and J ends lost 2 bases and 4 bases respectively, with 12 bases between them. The CDR3, as DNA: TGTGCCAGCAGTTACGGGGGGGCGACTTACAATGAGCAGTTCTTC. Protein sequence: CASSYGGATYNEQFF.

V is TRBV7-9 and J is TRBJ1-2; D is ambiguous. This CDR3 has 14 amino acids. Germline CDR1 is SEHNR and CDR2 is FQNEAQ (reference sequence). Trimming stripped 5 bases from V and 8 bases from J, with 18 bases between. The CDR3 loop is CASSTDTSMGGYTF. CDR3 in DNA: TGTGCCAGCAGCACTGACACAAGCATGGGGGGCTACACCTTC.

The chain combines TRBV4-3 with TRBJ2-3, with 13 nucleotides matching TRBD2. The V segment lost 1 base and the J segment 0 bases; nucleotides outside the gene matches: 7. This CDR3 is built from 19 residues. The germline V gene has CDR1 LGHNA and CDR2 YSLEER. DNA of the CDR3: TGCGCCAGCAGCCAAGGTGGACTAGCGGGAGCCTCTAGCACAGATACGCAGTATTTT. Amino acid sequence: CASSQGGLAGASSTDTQYF.

In this sample, this clonotype turned up a few times. The chain is built from TRBV10-3 and TRBJ2-5, with 8 bases matching TRBD2. Germline loops: CDR1 ENHRY, CDR2 SYGVKD. The CDR3 contains 16 residues. The trim removed 3 bases at V and 2 bases at J, leaving 8 bases unmatched. The CDR3 loop reads CAISDQGSGIQETQYF. The CDR3, as DNA: TGTGCCATCAGTGATCAGGGTAGCGGGATTCAAGAGACCCAGTACTTC.

This chain connects TRBV5-1 to TRBJ2-1; 7 positions agree with TRBD1. The CDR3 has 15 amino acids. Losses at the gene ends were 2 bases for V and 4 bases for J; bases not matched to a gene: 6. Germline V CDR1 and CDR2: SGHRS, YFSETQ. CDR3 in amino acids: CASSFRTGLYNEQFF. CDR3 nucleotide sequence: TGCGCCAGCAGCTTTCGGACAGGATTATACAATGAGCAGTTCTTC.

Only a few counts were recorded for this clonotype. J is TRBJ1-1 and V is TRBV5-1, with 10 bases identical to TRBD1. J gave up 3 bases and V 2 bases, and 4 bases lay outside the gene matches. The CDR3 is made up of 15 amino acids. Germline CDR1 reads SGHRS; CDR2 reads YFSETQ. The CDR3 DNA reads TGCGCCAGCAGCTTATTTGGGACAGGGGACACTGAAGCTTTCTTT. Its translation: CASSLFGTGDTEAFF.

V gene TRBV5-6 combines with J gene TRBJ2-5; 7 bases line up with TRBD1. The CDR3 runs 16 residues. Germline loops: CDR1 SGHDT, CDR2 YYEEEE. With V trimmed by 0 bases and J by 2 bases, 7 bases remained unmatched. This chain's CDR3 is CASSLGTGVLQETQYF. CDR3 nucleotide sequence: TGTGCCAGCAGCTTGGGGACAGGAGTCCTTCAAGAGACCCAGTACTTC. Looking up the rest from reference TRBV5-6 and TRBJ2-5 gives the full variable domain: DAGVTQSPTHLIKTRGQQVTLRCSPKSGHDTVSWYQQALGQGPQFIFQYYEEEERQRGNFPDRFSGHQFPNYSSELNVNALLLGDSALYLCASSLGTGVLQETQYFGPGTRLLVL.

This clonotype was detected a few times. The genes are TRBV5-1 and TRBJ2-5; D gene unclear. The tail of the sequence fits TRBJ2-7 better, so the J call may be wrong. This CDR3 has 14 residues. Germline assignment: CDR1 SGHRS and CDR2 YFSETQ. CDR3 nucleotides: TGCGCCAGCAGCTTGGATGAGGTTGCCTACGAGCAGTACTTC. It codes for CASSLDEVAYEQYF.

This chain connects TRBV5-1 to TRBJ2-2, with 9 bases lining up with TRBD2. V gave up 3 bases and J gave up 0 bases; unmatched junction bases: 15. Germline CDR1 is SGHRS and CDR2 is YFSETQ. The CDR3 totals 20 residues. CDR3 amino acids: CASSSSPTSGTAPNTGELFF. As DNA, the CDR3 is TGCGCCAGCAGCTCCTCCCCGACTAGCGGCACGGCCCCGAACACCGGGGAGCTGTTTTTT. Based on the CDR3 plus reference TRBV5-1 and TRBJ2-2, the full variable domain is KAGVTQTPRYLIKTRGQQVTLSCSPISGHRSVSWYQQTPGQGLQFLFEYFSETQRNKGNFPGRFSGRQFSNSRSEMNVSTLELGDSALYLCASSSSPTSGTAPNTGELFFGEGSRLTVL.

This sequence joins TRBV18 and TRBJ2-1, with TRBD2 matching 12 bases. The CDR3 loop spans 20 amino acids. Germline lookup yields CDR1 KGHSH and CDR2 LQKENI. Trimming cost V 4 bases and J 0 bases; bases outside gene matches: 13. DNA of the CDR3: TGTGCCAGCTCACGGCTAGCGGGGGGGCCACCTTCCAACTCCTACAATGAGCAGTTCTTC. It codes for CASSRLAGGPPSNSYNEQFF.

The V gene is TRBV12-3 or TRBV12-4, the J gene TRBJ2-5; a weak D match, TRBD2 (6 bases). Between the trimmed V and J ends, which lost 6 bases and 5 bases, there was a span of 13 bases. The CDR3 runs to 13 residues. The CDR3 DNA is TGTGCCAGCAGGACCTCGGGAGCGGAGACCCAGTACTTC. The encoded protein is CASRTSGAETQYF.

The chain employs TRBV7-2 and TRBJ2-6, with TRBD2 as a possible D gene (6 bases). This CDR3 has 19 residues. Trimming pared 4 bases from V and 2 bases from J, leaving 21 bases between. Germline loops: CDR1 SGHTA, CDR2 FQGNSA. The CDR3 region is CASSSRVSGPNAGANVLTF. The CDR3 region has the DNA TGTGCCAGCAGCTCTAGGGTGAGCGGGCCGAATGCTGGGGCCAACGTCCTGACTTTC.

This rearrangement joins TRBV4-3 to TRBJ2-5, with 10 bases matching TRBD2. V shed 0 bases and J 0 bases; nucleotides not matched to a gene: 16. Germline V CDR1 and CDR2: LGHNA, YSLEER. This CDR3 has 21 residues. Here the CDR3 reads CASSQDLRTGLAGAYQETQYF. In DNA, the CDR3 is TGCGCCAGCAGCCAAGATCTACGGACAGGGCTAGCGGGGGCCTACCAAGAGACCCAGTACTTC.

This clonotype was counted only a few times. The chain recombines TRBV19 with TRBJ2-1; 7 nucleotides agree with TRBD1. Germline CDR1 and CDR2: LNHDA and SQIVND (reference sequence). With V trimmed by 4 bases and J by 3 bases, 3 bases remained unmatched. This CDR3 spans 14 amino acids. Written as DNA, the CDR3 is TGTGCCAGTAGTAACCGGGACAGCTACAATGAGCAGTTCTTC. The encoded protein is CASSNRDSYNEQFF.